Presented here are 21 T cell receptor beta chains from one specimen sequenced in a study of a mutant IDH1 vaccine in newly diagnosed glioma (TCRdb year 2021). These receptors have no identified antigens. Per the publication, the time point label means: week 35, safety follow-up. Every vaccine dose consisted of 300 ug of a 20-mer mutant IDH1 peptide in Montanide, administered subcutaneously together with topical imiquimod. Library preparation employed the immunoSEQ multiplex PCR assay. TCRdb limited this immuneACCESS table to in-frame rearrangements with V and J called. A share of clones is missing; checked studies link under half to unresolved V genes, and the rest is unexplained. Present in this sample are some 33,000 clones, around three quarters of which were seen just once. In total, the top ten clones hold roughly 10% of the sample. The material was PBMCs, obtained from a glioma patient whose treatment included an IDH1 peptide vaccine. The source is a woman in her 30s with glioma. Some clones in this sample may be carry-over from other donors' samples.

Written as DNA, the CDR3 is TGTGCCTGGAGTGGGGGTAGGAGGGTTATTGCTGAGCAGTTCTTC. This sequence encodes CAWSGGRRVIAEQFF. The J gene is TRBJ2-1, the V gene TRBV30; D possibly corresponds to TRBD2 (6 bases). CDR1 and CDR2 (germline): GTSNPN, SVGIG (reference sequence). This CDR3 contains 15 residues. Trimming shortened V by 1 base and J by 9 bases, and 19 bases separated the two germline ends.

The genes are TRBV10-2 and TRBJ2-1; TRBD2 aligns across 11 bases. In germline, CDR1 is WSHSY, CDR2 SAAADI. Trimming at V came to 7 bases and at J to 7 bases, leaving 9 bases not matched to a gene. The CDR3 has 15 residues. In DNA form, the CDR3 reads TGCGCCAGCATTGACCTAGCGGGAGGAGGAAATGAGCAGTTCTTC. Its translation is CASIDLAGGGNEQFF.

V usage is TRBV5-4 and J usage is TRBJ1-4, with D perhaps matching TRBD1 (5 bases). The V gene's germline CDR1 is SGHNT and CDR2 YYREEE (reference sequence). This CDR3 is built from 15 residues. The ends were cut back, 0 bases at V and 0 bases at J, with 6 bases in the middle. The CDR3 nucleotides are TGTGCCAGCAGCTTGGGGGGGGCAACTAATGAAAAACTGTTTTTT. The encoded protein is CASSLGGATNEKLFF.

V and J are TRBV28 and TRBJ2-5; D tentatively fits TRBD1 or TRBD2 (6 bases each). CDR1 is MDHEN, CDR2 SYDVKM, per germline. This CDR3 has 15 amino acids. V was clipped by 7 bases and J by 6 bases, with 21 bases between them. CDR3 sequence: CASTNTKGGEKTQYF. CDR3 in DNA: TGTGCCAGCACCAACACTAAGGGGGGAGAGAAGACCCAGTACTTC.

This sequence joins TRBV5-4 and TRBJ2-5; D not certain. The CDR3 totals 14 residues. Germline V gene sequence: CDR1 SGHNT, CDR2 YYREEE (reference sequence). V gave up 0 bases and J gave up 5 bases, with 11 bases separating them. CDR3 residues: CASSLGAVEETQYF. The CDR3 DNA follows: TGTGCCAGCAGCTTGGGGGCTGTTGAGGAGACCCAGTACTTC.

J is TRBJ2-2 and V is TRBV30, with 8 bases lining up with TRBD1. Germline CDR1 and CDR2: GTSNPN and SVGIG (reference sequence). J lost 4 bases, V lost 3 bases, and 1 base had no gene match. The CDR3 covers 13 residues. Here the CDR3 reads CAWSDRGTGELFF. In DNA form, the CDR3 reads TGTGCCTGGAGCGACAGGGGCACCGGGGAGCTGTTTTTT.

The chain combines TRBV7-6 with TRBJ2-7; 9 bases match TRBD1. V dropped 2 bases and J dropped 7; count of bases not matched to a gene: 9. The CDR3 sequence is 15 residues long. CDR1 is SGHVS, CDR2 FNYEAQ, per germline. The CDR3 DNA is TGTGCCAGCAGCTTATGGACAGGGGACTTGGAGGAGCAGTACTTC. Its translation is CASSLWTGDLEEQYF.

This chain connects TRBV7-2 to TRBJ2-7; no firm D call. The CDR3 has 11 residues. Trimming removed 5 bases at V and 4 bases at J, with 6 bases between. Looked up from germline, CDR1 is SGHTA and CDR2 is FQGNSA. CDR3 in amino acids: CASSLRYEQYF. In nucleotides, the CDR3 is TGTGCCAGCAGCCTCCGGTACGAGCAGTACTTC.

The CDR3: CASSPSGRADTQYF. CDR3 DNA sequence: TGTGCCAGCAGCCCTAGCGGGAGGGCAGATACGCAGTATTTT. This chain links TRBV7-8 with TRBJ2-3, with 12 bases identical to TRBD2. V was pared by 5 bases and J by 4 bases, with 1 base of the junction left unmatched. CDR3 size: 14 residues. Germline V lookup: CDR1 SGHVS, CDR2 FQNEAQ.

The gene calls are TRBV7-2 and TRBJ2-7; TRBD2 matches at 8 bases. The V gene end was trimmed by 6 bases and the J gene end by 4 bases; junction bases not matched to a gene: 5. Per germline, CDR1 SGHTA and CDR2 FQGNSA. The CDR3 is made up of 13 amino acids. The CDR3 DNA reads TGTGCCAGCAGACTAGCGGCCTCGTACGAGCAGTACTTC. Translation gives CASRLAASYEQYF. Together with reference TRBV7-2 and TRBJ2-7, the CDR3 gives the full variable domain: GAGVSQSPSNKVTEKGKDVELRCDPISGHTALYWYRQSLGQGLEFLIYFQGNSAPDKSGLPSDRFSAERTGGSVSTLTIQRTQQEDSAVYLCASRLAASYEQYFGPGTRLTVT.

Only one count was recorded for this clone. In the same sample, other DNA sequences code for this CDR3. The rearrangement links TRBV30 to TRBJ2-3; TRBD2 matches 9 bases. The germline gives CDR1 GTSNPN, CDR2 SVGIG (reference sequence). CDR3 length: 16 residues. V shed 1 base, J shed 0 bases, and the junction held 5 bases outside the gene matches. As DNA, the CDR3 is TGTGCCTGGAGTGGTGGAACTAGCGGGAGCACAGATACGCAGTATTTT. Amino acids: CAWSGGTSGSTDTQYF.

V and J are TRBV20-1 and TRBJ2-2; D not resolved. V gave up 3 bases and J gave up 8 bases, with 7 bases separating them. Germline CDR1 and CDR2: DFQATT and SNEGSKA (reference sequence). The CDR3 runs to 11 residues. CDR3 nucleotides: TGCAGTGCTAGTACTATGGGGGAGCTGTTTTTT. This gives the protein CSASTMGELFF.

This chain uses TRBV13 with TRBJ2-3; possible D gene TRBD2, 6 bases. CDR3 length: 15 residues. The V gene's germline CDR1 is PRHDT and CDR2 FYEKMQ (reference sequence). The ends were cut back, 2 bases at V and 4 bases at J, with 13 bases in the middle. The CDR3: CASSLTGPGADTQYF. DNA of the CDR3: TGTGCCAGCAGCTTAACGGGACCGGGGGCAGATACGCAGTATTTT.

The V call is TRBV21-1, the J call TRBJ2-7; the table assigns TRBD1, which was not confirmed against the DNA. TRBV21-1 is described as a pseudogene. This CDR3 region has 14 residues. CDR3 DNA sequence: TGTGCCAGCAGATCCGGGACAGGGGTCTACGAGCAGTACTTC. Translation: CASRSGTGVYEQYF.

DNA for the CDR3: TGTGCCAGCAGCTTGGGGCGGGGCGGCTACGAGCAGTACTTC. It yields the protein CASSLGRGGYEQYF. The chain recombines TRBV5-6 with TRBJ2-7; possibly TRBD2 for D (6 bases). Germline V gene data show CDR1 as SGHDT and CDR2 as YYEEEE. This CDR3 is 14 amino acids long. Trimming took off 0 bases at V and 3 bases at J, with 10 bases between the two ends.

This chain links TRBV19 with TRBJ1-1; D not resolved. The germline V gene has CDR1 LNHDA and CDR2 SQIVND (reference sequence). The V and J ends lost 3 bases and 6 bases respectively, with 11 bases between them. The CDR3 is made up of 13 amino acids. In DNA, the CDR3 is TGTGCCAGTAGTATGGCGACAATCTCTGAAGCTTTCTTT. Its translation is CASSMATISEAFF.

The rearrangement links TRBV19 to TRBJ1-1, with 8 bases matching TRBD1. Germline assignment: CDR1 LNHDA and CDR2 SQIVND (reference sequence). The ends lost 4 bases at V and 1 base at J; junction bases unmatched: 5. The CDR3 sequence is 15 residues long. This chain's CDR3 is CASSKPGTGNTEAFF. CDR3 sequence (DNA): TGTGCCAGTAGTAAGCCCGGGACAGGGAACACTGAAGCTTTCTTT. The variable domain in full, with the rest retrieved from reference TRBV19 and TRBJ1-1, is DGGITQSPKYLFRKEGQNVTLSCEQNLNHDAMYWYRQDPGQGLRLIYYSQIVNDFQKGDIAEGYSVSREKKESFPLTVTSAQKNPTAFYLCASSKPGTGNTEAFFGQGTRLTVV.

V is TRBV7-9 and J is TRBJ2-6; D is unclear. Trimming pared 3 bases from V and 1 base from J, leaving 16 bases between. CDR1 is SEHNR, CDR2 FQNEAQ, per germline (reference sequence). This CDR3 is 18 amino acids long. CDR3 DNA: TGTGCCAGCAGCTTTAACTCCCGTTCGGTATCTGGGGCCAACGTCCTGACTTTC. Encoded protein: CASSFNSRSVSGANVLTF.

The chain links TRBV19 to TRBJ2-7, with no clear D. The CDR3 has 12 amino acids. The germline V and J ends were trimmed by 3 bases and 7 bases, with 10 bases remaining between them. Germline lookup yields CDR1 LNHDA and CDR2 SQIVND (reference sequence). The CDR3 DNA reads TGTGCCAGTAGTATCAGCGCCCTTGAGCAGTACTTC. This encodes CASSISALEQYF.

V and J are TRBV10-3 and TRBJ2-3, with D hard to call. Trimming removed 3 bases from V and 2 bases from J, with 9 bases in between. CDR3 length: 14 residues. Germline V gene data show CDR1 as ENHRY and CDR2 as SYGVKD. The CDR3 is CAISDNTNTDTQYF. DNA for the CDR3: TGTGCCATCAGTGACAACACAAACACAGATACGCAGTATTTT.

This clone was found once. J is TRBJ2-1 and V is TRBV6-5, with D unclear. Germline V gives CDR1 MNHEY, CDR2 SVGAGI. Trimming took 5 bases from V and 7 from J, leaving 6 bases between them. The CDR3 consists of 11 residues. The CDR3 DNA reads TGTGCCAGCAGTGATGATAATGAGCAGTTCTTC. Its protein is CASSDDNEQFF.